The clone carrying this TCR beta chain was detected a few times. What it binds is unknown. The assay was carried out at the deep level. Clones were read by immunoSEQ multiplex PCR, and TCRdb kept only the in-frame ones, dropping some. The repertoire holds approximately 980,000 clones, about 80% seen once, with about 1.5% in the top ten. The CDR3 length is 14 residues. Trimming took 4 bases from V and 5 from J; bases not matched to a gene: 6. Germline CDR1 and CDR2: SGDLS and YYNGEE. Researchers partitioned CD4+ cells into CD45RA+ naive and CD45RA-negative memory subsets. The source of the sample is a study of shared clonotypes between healthy human individuals. Study information: CD4 naive and memory got three plates each, CD8 naive two, CD8 memory one. Findings of the study overall: With a few donors compared, 4% to 5.5% of naive CD4 clonotypes were shared.

Sequenced sample: memory CD4+ T cells sorted from blood. As to subset: CD45RA-negative fraction. J is TRBJ2-3 and V is TRBV9, with 8 bases lining up with TRBD1. This clonotype was obtained from a man younger than 35 in good health. The CDR3 protein is CASSSRTGRDTQYF. The DNA of the CDR3 is TGTGCCAGCAGCTCCCGGACAGGGAGAGATACGCAGTATTTT. Variable domain in full (rest from reference TRBV9 and TRBJ2-3): DSGVTQTPKHLITATGQRVTLRCSPRSGDLSVYWYQQSLDQGLQFLIQYYNGEERAKGNILERFSAQQFPDLHSELNLSSLELGDSALYFCASSSRTGRDTQYFGPGTRLTVL.